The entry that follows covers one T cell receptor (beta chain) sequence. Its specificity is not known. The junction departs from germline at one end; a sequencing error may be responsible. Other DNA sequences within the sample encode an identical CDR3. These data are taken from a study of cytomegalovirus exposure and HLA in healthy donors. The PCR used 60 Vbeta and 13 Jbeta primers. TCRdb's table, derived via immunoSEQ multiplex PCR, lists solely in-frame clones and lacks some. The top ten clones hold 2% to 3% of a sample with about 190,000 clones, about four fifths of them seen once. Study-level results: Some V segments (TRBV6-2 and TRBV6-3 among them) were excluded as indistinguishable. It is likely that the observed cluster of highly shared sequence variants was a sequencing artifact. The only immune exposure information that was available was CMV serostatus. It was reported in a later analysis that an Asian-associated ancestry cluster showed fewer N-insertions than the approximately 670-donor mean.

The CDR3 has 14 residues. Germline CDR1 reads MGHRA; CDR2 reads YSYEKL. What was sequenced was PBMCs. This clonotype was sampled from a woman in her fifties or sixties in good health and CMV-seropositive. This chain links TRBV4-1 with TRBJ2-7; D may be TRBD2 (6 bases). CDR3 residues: CASSPGGADYEQYF. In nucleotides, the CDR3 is TGTGCCAGCAGCCCCGGGGGAGCGGACTACGAGCAGTACTTC.